One and the same sample provided the 10 T cell receptor beta chains below, sequenced in a study of CD8 T cells in Susac syndrome. RNA was extracted with the RNeasy kit, and a quantity of roughly 0.5 to 1 ug was reverse transcribed using random hexamers. One entry per CDR3 protein, called by TCRdb with MiXCR from the immunoSEQ multiplex PCR reads. The sample lists roughly 100,000 distinct CDR3 sequences, approximately 94% occurring once. The material sequenced was CD8+ T cells from PBMCs. Receptor source: a human donor with Susac syndrome.

The rearrangement uses TRBV9 and TRBJ2-5, with a tentative D call TRBD1 (5 bases). V lost 3 bases and J 1 base, leaving 13 bases between the germline ends. There are 15 residues in the CDR3. Germline CDR1 SGDLS, CDR2 YYNGEE. CDR3 sequence reads: CASSAFSDSQETQYF. As DNA, the CDR3 is TGTGCCAGCAGCGCTTTCTCCGACAGCCAAGAGACCCAGTACTTC. The variable domain in full, with the rest retrieved from reference TRBV9 and TRBJ2-5, is DSGVTQTPKHLITATGQRVTLRCSPRSGDLSVYWYQQSLDQGLQFLIQYYNGEERAKGNILERFSAQQFPDLHSELNLSSLELGDSALYFCASSAFSDSQETQYFGPGTRLLVL.

The rearrangement joins TRBV7-9 to TRBJ1-2, with D possibly being TRBD1 (5 bases). The germline V gene has CDR1 SEHNR and CDR2 FQNEAQ (reference sequence). This CDR3 has 15 amino acids. Trimming removed 5 bases at V and 8 bases at J, with 21 bases between. The CDR3: CASSPRDGPILGYTF. In DNA, the CDR3 is TGTGCCAGCAGCCCTCGGGACGGCCCGATATTAGGCTACACCTTC.

This chain's CDR3 is CASSSGGISDTQYF. DNA for the CDR3: TGTGCCAGCAGTTCTGGGGGGATATCAGATACGCAGTATTTT. This chain connects TRBV27 to TRBJ2-3; D is perhaps TRBD2 (6 bases). Germline CDR1 MNHEY, CDR2 SMNVEV (reference sequence). The CDR3 totals 14 residues. The V end was cut by 4 bases, the J end by 4 bases, with 12 bases between.

The chain links TRBV13 to TRBJ2-5; TRBD2 agrees at 9 bases. Unmatched junction bases numbered 4, after V lost 8 bases and J lost 3 bases. CDR3 length: 13 residues. Per the germline V gene, CDR1 is PRHDT and CDR2 is FYEKMQ (reference sequence). CDR3 nucleotides: TGTGCCAGCCTTAGGACTAGCGAAGAGACCCAGTACTTC. Translated, it gives CASLRTSEETQYF.

Concerning this clonotype itself: Sequence at one end of the junction differs from germline and may be a read error. This chain connects TRBV5-6 to TRBJ1-2; D not resolved. From germline, CDR1 is SGHDT and CDR2 YYEEEE. This CDR3 has 11 amino acids. CDR3 loop: CASSLGSEVLF. DNA of the CDR3: TGTGCCAGCAGCTTGGGGTCCGAGGTCCTCTTC.

This chain joins TRBV29-1 and TRBJ1-2; D unclear. The V end lost 6 bases, the J end lost 5 bases, and 16 bases lay between the germline ends. The germline V gene has CDR1 SQVTM and CDR2 ANQGSEA. This CDR3 is 13 amino acids long. CDR3 bases: TGCAGCGTCCATGAACAATTTCAGTATGGCTACACCTTC. It yields the protein CSVHEQFQYGYTF.

The V gene is TRBV2, the J gene TRBJ1-2; 7 positions agree with TRBD1. Germline CDR1 is SNHLY and CDR2 is FYNNEI. V shed 10 bases and J 5 bases; nucleotides not matched to a gene: 4. The CDR3 is 11 residues long. CDR3 sequence (DNA): TGTGCCAACCCGGGACAGTATGGCTACACCTTC. Translation gives CANPGQYGYTF.

The rearrangement uses TRBV6-1 and TRBJ1-1, with no clear D. V was shortened by 2 bases and J by 4 bases, with 11 bases between the two germline ends. The length of the CDR3 is 14 residues. CDR1 MNHNS and CDR2 SASEGT come from the germline V gene. The CDR3 coding sequence is TGTGCCAGCAGTGAAAAGGGCAGGTTCACTGAAGCTTTCTTT. The encoded protein is CASSEKGRFTEAFF.

The rearrangement uses TRBV5-4 and TRBJ1-2; the D gene is possibly TRBD1 (5 bases). This CDR3 contains 16 residues. V lost 3 bases to trimming and J lost 7 bases, with 22 bases between them. CDR1 is SGHNT and CDR2 is YYREEE in the germline V gene (reference sequence). The DNA of the CDR3 is TGTGCCAGCAGCTCTTCTCAGACAGAGCAGCGACTTGGCTACACCTTC. It encodes CASSSSQTEQRLGYTF.

The chain uses TRBV24-1 and TRBJ2-3; 9 bases line up with TRBD1. Germline V CDR1 and CDR2: KGHDR, SFDVKD. There are 14 residues in the CDR3. Trimming cost V 6 bases and J 5 bases; bases outside gene matches: 5. The CDR3 coding sequence is TGTGCCACCAGTCCAACAGGGGGCGAAGATACGCAGTATTTT. Translating gives CATSPTGGEDTQYF.